Shown below are 22 T cell receptor beta chains from a single sample sequenced in a study of STAT5B mutations in CD4+ large granular lymphocyte leukemia. Method: immunoSEQ multiplex PCR; TCRdb's copy keeps in-frame clones and lacks some. In the table there are tens of thousands of clones, over 70% of which are singletons. Sequencing was performed on CD4+ T cells from blood buffy coats. Receptors were obtained from a human donor in good health.

The chain is built from TRBV29-1 and TRBJ1-2; D is uncertain. The CDR3 is 11 amino acids. Germline lookup yields CDR1 SQVTM and CDR2 ANQGSEA. Trimming left V 0 bases short and J 4 bases short, with 3 bases between. CDR3 residues: CSVEDRYGYTF. CDR3 sequence (DNA): TGCAGCGTTGAAGACCGCTATGGCTACACCTTC.

J is TRBJ2-7 and V is TRBV7-2; D perhaps matches TRBD1 (5 bases). The germline V gene encodes CDR1 SGHTA and CDR2 FQGNSA. Trimming left V 4 bases short and J 3 bases short, with 19 bases between. CDR3 length: 16 residues. CDR3 sequence: CASSSQGVLFNYEQYF. The CDR3 DNA reads TGTGCCAGCAGCTCCCAAGGGGTCCTCTTTAACTACGAGCAGTACTTC.

There are a few counts of this clone. The J gene is TRBJ1-5, the V gene TRBV19; maybe TRBD1 (6 bases). Trimming shortened V by 6 bases and J by 2 bases, and 14 bases separated the two germline ends. This CDR3 is built from 15 residues. Germline V lookup: CDR1 LNHDA, CDR2 SQIVND (reference sequence). Written as DNA, the CDR3 is TGTGCCAGTAGGCCGGGACAATGGGGCAATCAGCCCCAGCATTTT. Translating gives CASRPGQWGNQPQHF. Looking up the rest from reference TRBV19 and TRBJ1-5 gives the full variable domain: DGGITQSPKYLFRKEGQNVTLSCEQNLNHDAMYWYRQDPGQGLRLIYYSQIVNDFQKGDIAEGYSVSREKKESFPLTVTSAQKNPTAFYLCASRPGQWGNQPQHFGDGTRLSIL.

The chain combines TRBV5-4 with TRBJ2-3; D ambiguous. The germline V and J ends were trimmed by 4 bases and 8 bases, with 14 bases remaining between them. This CDR3 has 13 residues. Germline V CDR1 and CDR2: SGHNT, YYREEE (reference sequence). Written as DNA, the CDR3 is TGTGCCAGCAGCCCCCCGGGTAGCCCTACGCAGTATTTT. Protein sequence: CASSPPGSPTQYF.

This rearrangement joins TRBV11-3 to TRBJ1-4; possibly TRBD1 for D (5 bases). V was cut by 4 bases and J by 2 bases, with 14 bases left in between. From germline, CDR1 is SGHNT and CDR2 YENEEA. This CDR3 spans 16 amino acids. CDR3 sequence: CASSSRGGSTNEKLFF. In nucleotides, the CDR3 is TGTGCCAGCAGCTCACGTGGGGGGTCGACTAATGAAAAACTGTTTTTT.

The chain uses TRBV6-5 and TRBJ1-2; 7 bases map to TRBD1. The germline gives CDR1 MNHEY, CDR2 SVGAGI. CDR3 size: 12 residues. The J segment lost 8 bases and the V segment lost 4 bases, leaving 4 bases of the junction unmatched. The CDR3 is CASSSTGEGYTF. The CDR3 DNA reads TGTGCCAGCAGTTCCACAGGGGAGGGCTACACCTTC.

In its sample, this clone was seen once. This chain links TRBV5-1 with TRBJ2-2; 10 bases align to TRBD2. In germline, CDR1 is SGHRS, CDR2 YFSETQ. CDR3 length equals 16 residues. The J segment lost 6 bases and the V segment lost 2 bases, leaving 7 bases of the junction unmatched. The CDR3 sequence: CASSFNAAGGAGELFF. Written as DNA, the CDR3 is TGCGCCAGCAGCTTTAATGCAGCGGGAGGGGCCGGGGAGCTGTTTTTT.

The genes are TRBV7-6 and TRBJ2-2; TRBD1 might be the D (5 bases). This CDR3 comprises 16 residues. Germline-derived CDR1 and CDR2 are SGHVS and FNYEAQ. V lost 1 base and J 2 bases, leaving 11 bases between the germline ends. The CDR3 is CASSLVLTDNTGELFF. The DNA for the CDR3 is TGTGCCAGCAGCTTAGTCCTGACAGACAACACCGGGGAGCTGTTTTTT.

The chain joins TRBV5-1 to TRBJ2-2; D uncertain. CDR3 length: 13 amino acids. From germline, CDR1 is SGHRS and CDR2 YFSETQ. The ends were cut back, 0 bases at V and 4 bases at J, with 4 bases in the middle. As DNA, the CDR3 is TGCGCCAGCAGCTTGGACGCCACCGGGGAGCTGTTTTTT. Protein: CASSLDATGELFF.

V usage is TRBV6-5 and J usage is TRBJ1-6; 11 positions agree with TRBD1. Germline-derived CDR1 and CDR2 are MNHEY and SVGAGI. CDR3 length: 14 amino acids. The J segment lost 9 bases and the V segment lost 4 bases, leaving 2 bases of the junction unmatched. Here the CDR3 reads CASSSGTGGSPLHF. For the CDR3, the DNA is TGTGCCAGCAGTTCCGGGACAGGGGGTTCACCCCTCCACTTT.

The table lists this clone with a count of one. The V gene is TRBV11-3, the J gene TRBJ2-3; D remains ambiguous. Trimming took 4 bases from V and 6 from J, leaving 8 bases between them. The CDR3 contains 12 residues. The germline gives CDR1 SGHNT, CDR2 YENEEA. The CDR3 sequence is CASSSTLDTQYF. DNA of the CDR3: TGTGCCAGCAGCTCAACACTGGATACGCAGTATTTT.

This clone was seen just once. This chain links TRBV7-9 with TRBJ2-7; D possibly matches TRBD1 or TRBD2 (5 bases each). The CDR3 consists of 15 residues. Germline CDR1 and CDR2: SEHNR and FQNEAQ (reference sequence). Trimming removed 2 bases at V and 7 bases at J, with 18 bases between. As DNA, the CDR3 is TGTGCCAGCAGCTTACAGGGATTGGGTTCGGGAGAGCAGTACTTC. This encodes CASSLQGLGSGEQYF.

The V and J genes are TRBV6-5 and TRBJ1-2; 8 nucleotides align to TRBD1. The V gene end was trimmed by 2 bases and the J gene end by 2 bases; junction bases not matched to a gene: 4. CDR1 is MNHEY, CDR2 SVGAGI, per germline. The CDR3 contains 15 residues. The CDR3 coding sequence is TGTGCCAGCAGTTACACCGGACAGGGAAACTATGGCTACACCTTC. Amino acid sequence: CASSYTGQGNYGYTF.

This chain links TRBV30 with TRBJ2-5, with D unresolved. The closer fit of TRBJ2-7 to the DNA end suggests the J call may be wrong. The CDR3 runs to 13 residues. Germline CDR1 is GTSNPN and CDR2 is SVGIG (reference sequence). DNA of the CDR3: TGTGCCTGGAGTGTGTCCCGGCACTACGAGCAGTACTTC. Protein sequence: CAWSVSRHYEQYF.

The J gene is TRBJ1-2, the V gene TRBV19; D is unresolved. CDR3 length equals 11 residues. From germline, CDR1 is LNHDA and CDR2 SQIVND (reference sequence). V was clipped by 5 bases and J by 8 bases, with 9 bases between them. This CDR3 is CASSLQGGYTF. In DNA, the CDR3 is TGTGCCAGTAGTCTACAAGGGGGCTACACCTTC.

The chain employs TRBV7-8 and TRBJ2-1, with 7 positions matching TRBD2. CDR3 length: 13 amino acids. Germline lookup yields CDR1 SGHVS and CDR2 FQNEAQ. With 5 bases clipped from V and 9 bases from J, the junction kept 7 bases outside the gene matches. Written as DNA, the CDR3 is TGTGCCAGCAGCACCCGGACTAGTCTTGAGCAGTTCTTC. Protein product: CASSTRTSLEQFF.

This chain links TRBV19 with TRBJ2-7; D call uncertain. The germline gives CDR1 LNHDA, CDR2 SQIVND (reference sequence). The CDR3 covers 15 residues. V was trimmed by 3 bases and J by 1 base, leaving 13 bases between them. The DNA for the CDR3 is TGTGCCAGTAGTATTTCTCTCTACCCATCCTACGAGCAGTACTTC. Protein: CASSISLYPSYEQYF. The complete variable domain, with remaining parts taken from reference TRBV19 and TRBJ2-7, reads DGGITQSPKYLFRKEGQNVTLSCEQNLNHDAMYWYRQDPGQGLRLIYYSQIVNDFQKGDIAEGYSVSREKKESFPLTVTSAQKNPTAFYLCASSISLYPSYEQYFGPGTRLTVT.

This chain connects TRBV5-4 to TRBJ1-1; maybe TRBD1 (5 bases). Trimming left V 0 bases short and J 13 bases short, with 19 bases between. This CDR3 is built from 14 residues. The germline V gene encodes CDR1 SGHNT and CDR2 YYREEE (reference sequence). The CDR3 DNA reads TGTGCCAGCAGCTTGGCCGCTACCGGGGGGATTGGTTTCTTT. Protein product: CASSLAATGGIGFF.

The table lists this clone with a few counts. The gene calls are TRBV5-8 and TRBJ2-1; weak D call: TRBD1 (6 bases). The V end was cut by 0 bases, the J end by 16 bases, with 14 bases between. CDR3 length equals 12 residues. Germline V lookup: CDR1 SGHTS, CDR2 YDEGEE. As DNA, the CDR3 is TGTGCCAGCAGCTTGGACAGGGCAGAGGGTTTCTTC. Translating gives CASSLDRAEGFF.

The rearrangement joins TRBV6-1 to TRBJ1-1; a possible D gene is TRBD1 (5 bases). Trimming cost V 6 bases and J 11 bases, with 19 bases left between them. There are 13 residues in the CDR3. Germline-derived CDR1 and CDR2 are MNHNS and SASEGT. The CDR3 sequence: CASRADVRTSAFF. The CDR3 nucleotides read TGTGCCAGCAGAGCGGACGTCCGGACATCGGCTTTCTTT.

V and J are TRBV28 and TRBJ1-2, with no clear D. This CDR3 contains 13 residues. Deletions cut 7 bases from V and 1 base from J, with 10 bases between. In germline, CDR1 is MDHEN, CDR2 SYDVKM. Here the CDR3 DNA reads TGTGCCAGCACCCCACAGATTAACTATGGCTACACCTTC. Protein product: CASTPQINYGYTF.

This clone has just one count. The chain employs TRBV5-4 and TRBJ2-1; 10 nucleotides match TRBD2. The germline gives CDR1 SGHNT, CDR2 YYREEE (reference sequence). The length of the CDR3 is 15 residues. The V segment lost 4 bases and the J segment 6 bases; nucleotides outside the gene matches: 7. CDR3 amino acids: CASSGGTSVRNEQFF. The CDR3 DNA sequence: TGTGCCAGCAGCGGGGGGACTAGCGTTCGCAATGAGCAGTTCTTC.